The clone carrying this T cell receptor (beta chain) was counted only a few times. The V end lost 2 bases, the J end lost 6 bases, and 11 bases lay between the germline ends. The CDR3 has 15 residues. Per the germline V gene, CDR1 is SGHVS and CDR2 is FQNEAQ. This sample is drawn from a study of cytomegalovirus exposure and HLA in healthy donors. Study overall: Samples from HLA-typed donors yielded about 85 million unique TCRs in an early data release.

PCR primers comprised 60 Vbeta and 13 Jbeta primers. Only in-frame clones appear in the TCRdb table, and some are missing; sequencing was by immunoSEQ multiplex PCR. Among 30,000 to 45,000 clones listed, about four fifths were seen once. The sequenced sample consisted of PBMCs. The clonotype was recovered from a middle-aged woman in good health and CMV-seronegative. V is TRBV7-8 and J is TRBJ1-6, with D unresolved. The CDR3 is CASSLREGRNSPLHF. For the CDR3, the DNA is TGTGCCAGCAGCTTAAGAGAGGGCCGTAATTCACCCCTCCACTTT.